This record concerns one TCR beta chain sequence. These data are taken from a study of blood T cell repertoires in COVID-19. V trimming: 4 bases; J trimming: 1 base; junction bases outside the gene matches: 2. Per the germline V gene, CDR1 is SGHVS and CDR2 is FQNEAQ. The CDR3 is 16 amino acids. Sequencing was performed with immunoSEQ multiplex PCR; in TCRdb, only in-frame clones are kept and a portion is missing. Of around 54,000 clones in the sample, roughly 90% were seen once. This chain connects TRBV7-8 to TRBJ2-3; 13 bases are shared with TRBD2. Sequences were obtained from peripheral blood. The TCR originated in a human donor in a cohort sampled during active COVID-19. CDR3 loop: CASSSGTSGGTDTQYF. In DNA form, the CDR3 reads TGTGCCAGCAGCTCAGGGACTAGCGGGGGCACAGATACGCAGTATTTT.